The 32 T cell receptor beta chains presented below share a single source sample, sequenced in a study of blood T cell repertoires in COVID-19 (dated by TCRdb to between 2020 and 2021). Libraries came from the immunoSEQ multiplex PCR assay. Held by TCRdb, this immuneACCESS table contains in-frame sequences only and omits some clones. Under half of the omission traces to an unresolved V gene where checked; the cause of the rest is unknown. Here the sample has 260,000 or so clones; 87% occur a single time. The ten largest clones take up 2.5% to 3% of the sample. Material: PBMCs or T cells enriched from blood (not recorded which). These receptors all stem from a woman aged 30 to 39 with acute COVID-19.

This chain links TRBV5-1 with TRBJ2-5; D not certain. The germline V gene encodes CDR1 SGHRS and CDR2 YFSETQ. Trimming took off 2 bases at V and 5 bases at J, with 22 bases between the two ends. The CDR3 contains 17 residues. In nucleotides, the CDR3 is TGCGCCAGCAGCTTAAGGTCCCCAAAAGGCCTGGAGGAGACCCAGTACTTC. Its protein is CASSLRSPKGLEETQYF.

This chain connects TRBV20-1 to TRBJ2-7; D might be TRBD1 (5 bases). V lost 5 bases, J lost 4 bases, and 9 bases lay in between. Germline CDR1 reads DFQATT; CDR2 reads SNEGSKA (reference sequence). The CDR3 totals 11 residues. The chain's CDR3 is CSADSDYEQYF. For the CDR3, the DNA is TGCAGTGCTGACAGCGATTACGAGCAGTACTTC.

The DNA for the CDR3 is TGTGCCAGCAGCTCCTACGACACCACAGATACGCAGTATTTT. This codes for CASSSYDTTDTQYF. The chain uses TRBV11-2 and TRBJ2-3; D unclear. CDR1 SGHAT and CDR2 FQNNGV come from the germline V gene. This CDR3 comprises 14 residues. V was shortened by 4 bases and J by 2 bases, with 10 bases between the two germline ends.

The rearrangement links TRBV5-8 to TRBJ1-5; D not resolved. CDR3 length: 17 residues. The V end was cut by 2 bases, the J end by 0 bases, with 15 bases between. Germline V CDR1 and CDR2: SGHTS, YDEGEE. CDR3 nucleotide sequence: TGTGCCAGCAGCTTTTATCGCAGGCCGTATAGCAATCAGCCCCAGCATTTT. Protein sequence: CASSFYRRPYSNQPQHF.

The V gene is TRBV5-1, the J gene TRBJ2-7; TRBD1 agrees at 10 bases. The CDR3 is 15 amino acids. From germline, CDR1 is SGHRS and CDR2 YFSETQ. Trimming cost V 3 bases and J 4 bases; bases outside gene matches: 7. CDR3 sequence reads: CASSSSGQGFYEQYF. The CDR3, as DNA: TGCGCCAGCAGCTCGTCGGGACAGGGGTTTTACGAGCAGTACTTC.

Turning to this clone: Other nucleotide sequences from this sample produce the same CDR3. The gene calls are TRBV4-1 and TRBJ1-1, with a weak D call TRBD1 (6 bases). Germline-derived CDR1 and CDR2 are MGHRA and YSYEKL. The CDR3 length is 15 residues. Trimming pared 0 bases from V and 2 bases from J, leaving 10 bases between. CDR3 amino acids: CASSQEAGTNTEAFF. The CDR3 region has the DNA TGCGCCAGCAGCCAAGAAGCAGGGACAAACACTGAAGCTTTCTTT.

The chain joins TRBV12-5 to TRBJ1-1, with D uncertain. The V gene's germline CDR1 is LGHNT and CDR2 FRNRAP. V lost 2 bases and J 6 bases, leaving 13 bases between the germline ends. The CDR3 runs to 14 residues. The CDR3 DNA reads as TGTGCTAGTGGTTTGTCCTCAGGAACGGCTGAAGCTTTCTTT. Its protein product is CASGLSSGTAEAFF.

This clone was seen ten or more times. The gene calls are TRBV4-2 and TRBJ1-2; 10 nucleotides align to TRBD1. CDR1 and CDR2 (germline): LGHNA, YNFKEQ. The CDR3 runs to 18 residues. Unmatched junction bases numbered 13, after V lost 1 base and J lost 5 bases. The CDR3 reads CASSQGPQTGGRKYGYTF. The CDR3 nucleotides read TGTGCCAGCAGCCAAGGACCTCAGACAGGGGGCCGGAAGTATGGCTACACCTTC.

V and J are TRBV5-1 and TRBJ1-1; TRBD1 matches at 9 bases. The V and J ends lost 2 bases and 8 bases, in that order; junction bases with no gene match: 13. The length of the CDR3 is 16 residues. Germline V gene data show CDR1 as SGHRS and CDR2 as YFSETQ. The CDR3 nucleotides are TGCGCCAGCAGCTTAGAGCCACAGGGGGCGGTCACCGAAGCTTTCTTT. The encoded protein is CASSLEPQGAVTEAFF.

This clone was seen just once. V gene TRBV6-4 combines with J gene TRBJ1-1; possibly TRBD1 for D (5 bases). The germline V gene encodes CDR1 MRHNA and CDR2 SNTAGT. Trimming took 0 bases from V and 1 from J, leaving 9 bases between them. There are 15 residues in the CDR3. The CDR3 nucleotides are TGTGCCAGCAGTGACTCGCACGGGGGGAACACTGAAGCTTTCTTT. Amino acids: CASSDSHGGNTEAFF.

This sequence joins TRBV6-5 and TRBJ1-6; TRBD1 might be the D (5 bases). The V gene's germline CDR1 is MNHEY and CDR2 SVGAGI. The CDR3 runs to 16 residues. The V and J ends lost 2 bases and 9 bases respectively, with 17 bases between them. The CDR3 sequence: CASSYGPSLGGSPLHF. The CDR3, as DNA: TGTGCCAGCAGTTACGGGCCCTCCCTGGGGGGTTCACCCCTCCACTTT.

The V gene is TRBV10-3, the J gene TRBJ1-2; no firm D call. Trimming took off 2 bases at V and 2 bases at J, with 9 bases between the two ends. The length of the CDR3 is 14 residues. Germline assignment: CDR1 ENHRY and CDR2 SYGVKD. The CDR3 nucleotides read TGTGCCATCAGTGAGAGGGAGGAGAACTATGGCTACACCTTC. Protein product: CAISEREENYGYTF.

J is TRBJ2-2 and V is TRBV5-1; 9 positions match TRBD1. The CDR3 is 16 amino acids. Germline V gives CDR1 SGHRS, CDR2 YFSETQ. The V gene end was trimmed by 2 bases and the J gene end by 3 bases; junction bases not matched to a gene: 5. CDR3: CASSLQGAIDTGELFF. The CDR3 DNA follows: TGCGCCAGCAGCTTACAGGGGGCTATCGACACCGGGGAGCTGTTTTTT. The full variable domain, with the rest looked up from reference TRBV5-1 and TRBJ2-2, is KAGVTQTPRYLIKTRGQQVTLSCSPISGHRSVSWYQQTPGQGLQFLFEYFSETQRNKGNFPGRFSGRQFSNSRSEMNVSTLELGDSALYLCASSLQGAIDTGELFFGEGSRLTVL.

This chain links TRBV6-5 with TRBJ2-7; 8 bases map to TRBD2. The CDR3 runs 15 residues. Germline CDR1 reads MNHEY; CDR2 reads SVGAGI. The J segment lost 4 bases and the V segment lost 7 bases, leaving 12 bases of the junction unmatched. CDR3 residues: CASTVFSGDIYEQYF. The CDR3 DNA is TGTGCCAGCACTGTTTTTAGCGGGGATATATACGAGCAGTACTTC.

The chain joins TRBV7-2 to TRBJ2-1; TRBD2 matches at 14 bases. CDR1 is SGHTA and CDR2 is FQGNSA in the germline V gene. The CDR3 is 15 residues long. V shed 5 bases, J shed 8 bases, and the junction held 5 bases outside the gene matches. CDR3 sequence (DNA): TGTGCCAGCAGCCCAGGACTAGCGGGGGGCTATGAGCAGTTCTTC. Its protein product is CASSPGLAGGYEQFF.

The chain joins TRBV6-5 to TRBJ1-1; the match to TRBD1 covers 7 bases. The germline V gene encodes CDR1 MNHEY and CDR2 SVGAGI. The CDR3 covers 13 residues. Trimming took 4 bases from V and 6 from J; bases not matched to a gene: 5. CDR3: CASSFTGVAEAFF. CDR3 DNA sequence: TGTGCCAGCAGTTTCACAGGGGTCGCTGAAGCTTTCTTT.

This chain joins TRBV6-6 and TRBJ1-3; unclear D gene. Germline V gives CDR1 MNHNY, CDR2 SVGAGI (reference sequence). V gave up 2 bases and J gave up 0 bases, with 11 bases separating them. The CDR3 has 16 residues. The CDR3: CASSYTLRRSGNTIYF. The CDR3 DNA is TGTGCCAGCAGTTACACCTTGCGCCGCTCTGGAAACACCATATATTTT.

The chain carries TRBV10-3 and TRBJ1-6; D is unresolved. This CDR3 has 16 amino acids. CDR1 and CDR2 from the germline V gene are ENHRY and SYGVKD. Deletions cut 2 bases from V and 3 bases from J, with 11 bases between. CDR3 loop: CAISEVGDYYNSPLHF. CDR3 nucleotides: TGTGCCATCAGTGAGGTAGGAGATTACTATAATTCACCCCTCCACTTT.

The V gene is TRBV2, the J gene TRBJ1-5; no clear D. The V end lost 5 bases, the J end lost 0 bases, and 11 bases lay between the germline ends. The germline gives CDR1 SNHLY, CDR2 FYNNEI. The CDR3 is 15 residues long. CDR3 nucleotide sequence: TGTGCCAGCAGTTCCCTCGGGGATAGCAATCAGCCCCAGCATTTT. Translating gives CASSSLGDSNQPQHF. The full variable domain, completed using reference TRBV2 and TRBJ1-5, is EPEVTQTPSHQVTQMGQEVILRCVPISNHLYFYWYRQILGQKVEFLVSFYNNEISEKSEIFDDQFSVERPDGSNFTLKIRSTKLEDSAMYFCASSSLGDSNQPQHFGDGTRLSIL.

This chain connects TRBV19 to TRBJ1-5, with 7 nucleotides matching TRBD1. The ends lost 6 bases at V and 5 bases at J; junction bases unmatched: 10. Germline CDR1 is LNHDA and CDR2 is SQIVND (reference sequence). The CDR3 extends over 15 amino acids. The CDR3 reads CASREGARVYQPQHF. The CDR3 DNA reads TGTGCCAGTAGGGAGGGGGCCAGGGTCTATCAGCCCCAGCATTTT.

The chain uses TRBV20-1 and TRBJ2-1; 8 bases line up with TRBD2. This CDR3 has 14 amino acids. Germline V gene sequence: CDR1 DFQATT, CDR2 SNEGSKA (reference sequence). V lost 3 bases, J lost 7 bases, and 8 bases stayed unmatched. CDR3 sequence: CSASPAGDGNEQFF. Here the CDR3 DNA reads TGCAGTGCTAGTCCAGCGGGGGACGGGAATGAGCAGTTCTTC.

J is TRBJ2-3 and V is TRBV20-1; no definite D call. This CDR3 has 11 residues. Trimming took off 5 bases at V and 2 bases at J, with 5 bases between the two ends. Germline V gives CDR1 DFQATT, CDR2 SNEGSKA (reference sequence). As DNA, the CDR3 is TGCAGTGCTCAGGTCACAGATACGCAGTATTTT. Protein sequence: CSAQVTDTQYF.

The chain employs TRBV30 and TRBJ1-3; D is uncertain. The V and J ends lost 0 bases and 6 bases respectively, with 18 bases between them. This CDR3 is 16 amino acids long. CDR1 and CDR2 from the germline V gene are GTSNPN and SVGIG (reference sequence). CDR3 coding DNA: TGTGCCTGGAGTGTAAGCGTGACGGGGTACCTAAACACCATATATTTT. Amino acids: CAWSVSVTGYLNTIYF.

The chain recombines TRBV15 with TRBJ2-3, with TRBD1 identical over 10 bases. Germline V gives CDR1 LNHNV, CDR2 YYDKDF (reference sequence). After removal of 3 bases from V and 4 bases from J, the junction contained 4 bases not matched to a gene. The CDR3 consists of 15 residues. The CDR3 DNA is TGTGCCACCAGCAGGGACAGGGGGATGGCAGATACGCAGTATTTT. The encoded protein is CATSRDRGMADTQYF.

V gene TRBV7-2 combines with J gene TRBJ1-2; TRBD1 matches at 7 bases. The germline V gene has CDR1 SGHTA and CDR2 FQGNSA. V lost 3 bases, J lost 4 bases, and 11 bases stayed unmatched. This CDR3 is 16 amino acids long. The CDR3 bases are TGTGCCAGCAGCTTCGCCTCGACAGGGTTTGCCTATGGCTACACCTTC. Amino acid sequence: CASSFASTGFAYGYTF.

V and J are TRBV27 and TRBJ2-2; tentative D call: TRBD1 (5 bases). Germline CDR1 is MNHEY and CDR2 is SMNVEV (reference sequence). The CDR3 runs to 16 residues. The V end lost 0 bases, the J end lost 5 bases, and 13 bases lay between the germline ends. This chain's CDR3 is CASSLSIAGYTGELFF. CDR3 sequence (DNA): TGTGCCAGCAGTTTATCGATCGCAGGGTATACCGGGGAGCTGTTTTTT.

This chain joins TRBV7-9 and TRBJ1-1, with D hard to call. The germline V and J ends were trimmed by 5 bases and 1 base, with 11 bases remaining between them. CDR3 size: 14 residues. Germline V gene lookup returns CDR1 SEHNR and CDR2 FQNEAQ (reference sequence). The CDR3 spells CASSAQNPNTEAFF. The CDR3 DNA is TGTGCCAGCAGCGCACAGAATCCGAACACTGAAGCTTTCTTT. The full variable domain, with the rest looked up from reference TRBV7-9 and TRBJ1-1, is DTGVSQNPRHKITKRGQNVTFRCDPISEHNRLYWYRQTLGQGPEFLTYFQNEAQLEKSRLLSDRFSAERPKGSFSTLEIQRTEQGDSAMYLCASSAQNPNTEAFFGQGTRLTVV.

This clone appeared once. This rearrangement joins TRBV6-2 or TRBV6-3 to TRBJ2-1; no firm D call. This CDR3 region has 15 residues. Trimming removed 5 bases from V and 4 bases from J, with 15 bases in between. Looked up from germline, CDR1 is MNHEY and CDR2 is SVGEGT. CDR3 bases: TGTGCCAGCAGTCTTCTCCCTGACAAATACAATGAGCAGTTCTTC. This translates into CASSLLPDKYNEQFF.

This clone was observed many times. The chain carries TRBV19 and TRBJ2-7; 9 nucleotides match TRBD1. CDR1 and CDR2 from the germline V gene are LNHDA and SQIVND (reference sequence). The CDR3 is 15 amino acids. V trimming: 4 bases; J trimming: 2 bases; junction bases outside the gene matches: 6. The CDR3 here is CASSSLGTGTYEQYF. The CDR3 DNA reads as TGTGCCAGTAGTAGTCTCGGGACAGGGACCTACGAGCAGTACTTC.

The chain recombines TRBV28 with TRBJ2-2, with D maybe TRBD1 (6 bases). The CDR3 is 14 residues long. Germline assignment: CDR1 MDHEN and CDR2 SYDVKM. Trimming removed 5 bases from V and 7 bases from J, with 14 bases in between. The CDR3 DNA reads TGTGCCAGCAGTACACAGGGATGGGACGGGGAGCTGTTTTTT. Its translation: CASSTQGWDGELFF. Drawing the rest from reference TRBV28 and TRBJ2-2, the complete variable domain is DVKVTQSSRYLVKRTGEKVFLECVQDMDHENMFWYRQDPGLGLRLIYFSYDVKMKEKGDIPEGYSVSREKKERFSLILESASTNQTSMYLCASSTQGWDGELFFGEGSRLTVL.

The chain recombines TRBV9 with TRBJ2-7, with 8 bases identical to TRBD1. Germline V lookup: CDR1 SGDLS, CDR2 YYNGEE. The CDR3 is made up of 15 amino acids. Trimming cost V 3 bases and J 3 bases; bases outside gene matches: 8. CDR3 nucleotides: TGTGCCAGCAGCGGGGAGACAGGGGTTCACTACGAGCAGTACTTC. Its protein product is CASSGETGVHYEQYF.

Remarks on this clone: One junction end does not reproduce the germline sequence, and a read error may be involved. The CDR3 region is CASSPGLASTDTQYF. The CDR3 nucleotides are TGTGCTAGCAGCCCCGGACTAGCTAGCACAGATACGCAGTATTTT. The J gene is TRBJ2-3, the V gene TRBV7-7; 8 bases map to TRBD2. CDR3 length: 15 residues. The germline V gene encodes CDR1 SSHAT and CDR2 FNYEAQ (reference sequence).